Listed below are T cell receptor beta chains from one sample, sequenced in a study of regulatory T cells in long-lasting Graves disease. TCRdb reanalysed the multiplex PCR reads using MiXCR and keeps one entry per CDR3 protein. The sample lists roughly 410,000 distinct CDR3 sequences, 14% to 15% occurring once. These same records also appear under a second study, on T cells in Graves' hyperthyroidism and ophthalmopathy.

The sequenced sample was peripheral blood mononuclear cells (PBMCs), obtained at new diagnosis, from a patient treated with antithyroid drugs. The receptors come from a woman aged 40 to 50 with Graves disease. CDR3s include the opening cysteine and the closing phenylalanine or tryptophan. Each record gives: CDR3 DNA, CDR3 protein, J gene, V gene, D gene, clone size. A D gene is named only where the DNA matches it firmly. Clone size is stated in some rows and not others, as once, few, many or a class when expanded.

cdr3_nt: TGCGCCAGCAGCTTCATAGCGGGAGGATCTACCGGGGAGCTGTTTTTT
cdr3_aa: CASSFIAGGSTGELFF
j_call: TRBJ2-2
v_call: TRBV5-1
d_call: TRBD2
clone_size: many

cdr3_nt: TGTGCCAGCAGCGTAGCGGGGAGGGGACAGGGGTTTGAGACCCAGTACTTC
cdr3_aa: CASSVAGRGQGFETQYF
j_call: TRBJ2-5
v_call: TRBV9
d_call: TRBD1
clone_size: many

cdr3_nt: TGTGCCAGCAGTTTAGTAGGGGACAGCCAGCGAAAACTGTTTTTT
cdr3_aa: CASSLVGDSQRKLFF
j_call: TRBJ1-4
v_call: TRBV27
d_call: TRBD1
clone_size: many

cdr3_nt: TGTGCCAGCAGTTTAGAGGAAGCTACAGATACGCAGTATTTT
cdr3_aa: CASSLEEATDTQYF
j_call: TRBJ2-3
v_call: TRBV12-3/TRBV12-4
d_call: -
clone_size: many

cdr3_nt: TGTGCCAGCAGTTTAAAGGTCAGGGGATGGGGAGCTTTCTTT
cdr3_aa: CASSLKVRGWGAFF
j_call: TRBJ1-1
v_call: TRBV28
d_call: -
clone_size: many

cdr3_nt: TGTGCCTGGACAGACCAAGAGACCCAGTACTTC
cdr3_aa: CAWTDQETQYF
j_call: TRBJ2-5
v_call: TRBV30
d_call: -
clone_size: many

cdr3_nt: TGTGCCATCAGGGACTATGATGATACCCAGTACTTC
cdr3_aa: CAIRDYDDTQYF
j_call: TRBJ2-5
v_call: TRBV10-3
d_call: -
clone_size: many

cdr3_nt: TGTGCCAGCAGCCAAGAAACAGGTATCTACGAGCAGTACTTC
cdr3_aa: CASSQETGIYEQYF
j_call: TRBJ2-7
v_call: TRBV3-1
d_call: -
clone_size: many

cdr3_nt: TGTGCCAGCAGTGAAAACGGGTTAGCGGGAAGACAAGAGACCCAGTACTTC
cdr3_aa: CASSENGLAGRQETQYF
j_call: TRBJ2-5
v_call: TRBV2
d_call: TRBD2
clone_size: many

cdr3_nt: TGTGCCAGCAGTTTAGCCGGGACTAGCGTCAATGAGCAGTTCTTC
cdr3_aa: CASSLAGTSVNEQFF
j_call: TRBJ2-1
v_call: TRBV28
d_call: TRBD2
clone_size: -

cdr3_nt: TGTGCCAGCAGTCACCCCAATGCCGGGGGGCTGTTTTTT
cdr3_aa: CASSHPNAGGLFF
j_call: TRBJ2-2
v_call: TRBV6-2/TRBV6-3
d_call: -
clone_size: few

cdr3_nt: TGCGCCAGCAGTGAGTCAGAGCGGGAGAGTTTGGTTGGGGAGCTGTTTTTT
cdr3_aa: CASSESERESLVGELFF
j_call: TRBJ2-2
v_call: TRBV10-2
d_call: TRBD2
clone_size: many

cdr3_nt: TGTGCCAGCAGCTTGCGTGCAGAGAGCGCGTATGGCTACACCTTC
cdr3_aa: CASSLRAESAYGYTF
j_call: TRBJ1-2
v_call: TRBV5-5
d_call: -
clone_size: many

cdr3_nt: TGTGCCATCAGTGATCTTGACGGCACAATGAAACCCCAGCATTTT
cdr3_aa: CAISDLDGTMKPQHF
j_call: TRBJ1-5
v_call: TRBV10-3
d_call: -
clone_size: many

cdr3_nt: TGTGACAGCAGCTTAGGACAGCTCTATGGCTACACCTTC
cdr3_aa: CDSSLGQLYGYTF
j_call: TRBJ1-2
v_call: TRBV11-2
d_call: -
clone_size: -

cdr3_nt: TGTGCCAGCAGCCCACTTGGGGGACAGGGGGCTGTGTACGAGCAGTACTTC
cdr3_aa: CASSPLGGQGAVYEQYF
j_call: TRBJ2-7
v_call: TRBV11-3
d_call: TRBD1
clone_size: -

cdr3_nt: TGTGCCAGCACCGACGATTGGGGAGGCAAGCAAGAGACCCAGTACTTC
cdr3_aa: CASTDDWGGKQETQYF
j_call: TRBJ2-5
v_call: TRBV28
d_call: -
clone_size: many

cdr3_nt: TGTGCCAGTAGTATAGGCGGCGGCGCCATAGGCGAAAAACTGTTTTTT
cdr3_aa: CASSIGGGAIGEKLFF
j_call: TRBJ1-4
v_call: TRBV19
d_call: -
clone_size: many

cdr3_nt: TGTGCCAGCAGCCCGCTGACTAGCGGGAAAGGGAACAGAGAGACCCAGTACTTC
cdr3_aa: CASSPLTSGKGNRETQYF
j_call: TRBJ2-5
v_call: TRBV5-6
d_call: TRBD2
clone_size: many

cdr3_nt: TGTGCCAGCTCAGGCCCCCTCCAAGAGACCCAGTGCTTC
cdr3_aa: CASSGPLQETQCF
j_call: TRBJ2-5
v_call: TRBV18
d_call: -
clone_size: few

cdr3_nt: TGTGCCAGCGGTTACAATGAGCAGTTCTTC
cdr3_aa: CASGYNEQFF
j_call: TRBJ2-1
v_call: TRBV2
d_call: -
clone_size: many

cdr3_nt: TGTGCCAGCAGTGACTCGACTAGCGGAAGCACAGATACGCAGTATTTT
cdr3_aa: CASSDSTSGSTDTQYF
j_call: TRBJ2-3
v_call: TRBV2
d_call: TRBD2
clone_size: many

cdr3_nt: TGCAGTGCTAGAGGAGAGGGCAGTAGTTCCTACGAGCAGTACTTC
cdr3_aa: CSARGEGSSSYEQYF
j_call: TRBJ2-7
v_call: TRBV20-1
d_call: -
clone_size: -

cdr3_nt: TGTGCCAGCAGCGTAGAGAGCGGGAGCGGTAGGAATGAGCAGTTCTTC
cdr3_aa: CASSVESGSGRNEQFF
j_call: TRBJ2-1
v_call: TRBV9
d_call: TRBD2
clone_size: -

cdr3_nt: TGTGCCAGCAGACTTACGTCTCGGGTGTATACGCAGTATTTT
cdr3_aa: CASRLTSRVYTQYF
j_call: TRBJ2-3
v_call: TRBV28
d_call: -
clone_size: many

cdr3_nt: TGTGCCAGCAGTGCTCAGGGGGCGCATCCTGAAGCTTTCTTT
cdr3_aa: CASSAQGAHPEAFF
j_call: TRBJ1-1
v_call: TRBV25-1
d_call: TRBD1
clone_size: -

cdr3_nt: TGTGCCAACAGTTATACAGGGGGATTTACCGGGGAGCTGTTTTTT
cdr3_aa: CANSYTGGFTGELFF
j_call: TRBJ2-2
v_call: TRBV27
d_call: TRBD1
clone_size: -

cdr3_nt: TGTGCCACACTCCCACTCCCGGGACAGGGAAACACTGAAGCTTTCTTT
cdr3_aa: CATLPLPGQGNTEAFF
j_call: TRBJ1-1
v_call: TRBV10-3
d_call: TRBD1
clone_size: many

cdr3_nt: TGCAGTGCTAGAGGAGGACTAGCGGGATCGCACGAGCAGTACTTC
cdr3_aa: CSARGGLAGSHEQYF
j_call: TRBJ2-7
v_call: TRBV20-1
d_call: TRBD2
clone_size: few